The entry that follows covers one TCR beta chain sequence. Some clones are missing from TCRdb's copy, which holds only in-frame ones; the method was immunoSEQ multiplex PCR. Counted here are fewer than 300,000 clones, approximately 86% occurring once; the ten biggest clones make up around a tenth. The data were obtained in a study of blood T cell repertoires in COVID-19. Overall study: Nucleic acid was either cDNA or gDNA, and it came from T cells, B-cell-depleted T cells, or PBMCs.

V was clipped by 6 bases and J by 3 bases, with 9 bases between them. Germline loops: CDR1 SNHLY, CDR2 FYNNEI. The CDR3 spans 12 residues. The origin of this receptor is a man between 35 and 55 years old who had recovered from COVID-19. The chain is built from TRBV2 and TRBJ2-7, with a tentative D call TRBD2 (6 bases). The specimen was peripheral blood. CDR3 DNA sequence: TGTGCCAGCAGGGGGGGAGTCTACGAGCAGTACTTC. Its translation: CASRGGVYEQYF.